This TCR beta chain was sequenced for a study of PD-1 blockade in classical Hodgkin lymphoma. Using immunoSEQ multiplex PCR, the repertoire was profiled, and TCRdb retains in-frame clones only, with some absent. The sample lists roughly 34,000 clones; around 94% were seen once. The length of the CDR3 is 12 residues. Germline lookup yields CDR1 SGHVS and CDR2 FNYEAQ. V lost 5 bases and J lost 7, with 9 bases in between. Time point in this sample: newly diagnosed, previously untreated cHL patient sample. The sequencing sample was made of peripheral blood mononuclear cells (PBMCs). J is TRBJ2-1 and V is TRBV7-6; no definite D call. The TCR originated in a human donor with classical Hodgkin lymphoma. CDR3 bases: TGTGCCAGCAGCCGTCAGAGGAATGAGCAGTTCTTC. This translates into CASSRQRNEQFF.